This T cell receptor (beta chain) was observed in a study of shared clonotypes between healthy human individuals. For the study at large: CD4 naive cells filled three plates per donor, CD4 memory three, CD8 naive two and CD8 memory one.

Clones were read by immunoSEQ multiplex PCR, and TCRdb kept only the in-frame ones, dropping some. The sample lists about 2.4 million clones, more than 80% occurring once. Germline CDR1 SEHNR, CDR2 FQNEAQ (reference sequence). This CDR3 spans 15 amino acids. V gave up 4 bases and J gave up 2 bases, with 15 bases separating them. This chain uses TRBV7-9 with TRBJ2-7; tentatively, D is TRBD1 or TRBD2 (5 bases each). The TCR sequence derives from a man between 18 and 35 years old in good health. The sequenced sample was naive CD4+ T cells sorted from blood. This sample's subset: CD45RA+ positively selected. CDR3 bases: TGTGCCAGCAGCTCACCGGGACGGACAACCTACGAGCAGTACTTC. It codes for CASSSPGRTTYEQYF.